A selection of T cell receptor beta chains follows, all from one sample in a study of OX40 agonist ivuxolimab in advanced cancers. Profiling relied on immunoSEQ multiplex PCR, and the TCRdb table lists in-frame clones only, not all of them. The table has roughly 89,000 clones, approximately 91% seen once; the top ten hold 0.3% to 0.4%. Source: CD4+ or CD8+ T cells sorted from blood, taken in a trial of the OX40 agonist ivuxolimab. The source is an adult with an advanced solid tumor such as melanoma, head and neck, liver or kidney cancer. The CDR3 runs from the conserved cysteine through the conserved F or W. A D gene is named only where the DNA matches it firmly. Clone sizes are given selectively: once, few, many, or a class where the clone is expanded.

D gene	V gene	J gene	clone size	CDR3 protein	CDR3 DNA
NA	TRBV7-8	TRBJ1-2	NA	CASSLEAGIYGYTF	TGTGCCAGCAGCTTAGAGGCAGGGATCTATGGCTACACCTTC
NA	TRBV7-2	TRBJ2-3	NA	CASSYYRTDTQYF	TGTGCCAGCAGCTACTACAGGACAGATACGCAGTATTTT
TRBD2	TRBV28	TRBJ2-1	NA	CAIQGGPKQFF	TGTGCCATCCAGGGAGGGCCTAAGCAGTTCTTC
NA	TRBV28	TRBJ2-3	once	CASIPSLGQGADTQYF	TGTGCCAGCATTCCCTCTTTAGGACAAGGGGCAGATACGCAGTATTTT
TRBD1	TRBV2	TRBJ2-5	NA	CASSVQDRFQETQYF	TGTGCCAGCAGTGTCCAGGACAGGTTTCAAGAGACCCAGTACTTC
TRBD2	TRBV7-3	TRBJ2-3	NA	CASSLGLAGAADTQYF	TGTGCCAGCAGCCTTGGACTAGCGGGAGCGGCAGATACGCAGTATTTT
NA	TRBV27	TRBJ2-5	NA	CAVAETQYF	TGCGCCGTCGCGGAGACCCAGTACTTC
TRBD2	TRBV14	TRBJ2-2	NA	CASSQRESHTGELFF	TGTGCCAGCAGCCAGCGGGAGTCGCATACCGGGGAGCTGTTTTTT
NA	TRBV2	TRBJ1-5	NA	CASSYSSNQPQHF	TGTGCCAGCAGCTACAGTAGCAATCAGCCCCAGCATTTT
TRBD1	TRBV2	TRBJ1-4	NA	CASRGQGATNEKLFF	TGTGCCAGCAGGGGACAGGGGGCAACTAATGAAAAACTGTTTTTT
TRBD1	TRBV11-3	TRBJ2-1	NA	CASSLSSGQGYNEQFF	TGTGCCAGCAGCTTAAGTTCGGGACAGGGCTACAATGAGCAGTTCTTC
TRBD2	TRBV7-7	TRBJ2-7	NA	CASSLSFGRFYEQYF	TGTGCCAGCAGCTTATCATTCGGGAGGTTCTACGAGCAGTACTTC
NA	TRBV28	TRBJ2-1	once	CASRRTGSSYNEQFF	TGTGCCAGCAGACGGACGGGAAGCTCCTACAATGAGCAGTTCTTC
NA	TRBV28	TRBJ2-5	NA	CASSFQVGKETQYF	TGTGCCAGCAGTTTCCAGGTGGGGAAAGAGACCCAGTACTTC
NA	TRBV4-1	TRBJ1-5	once	CASSQESNQPQHF	TGCGCCAGCAGCCAAGAGTCCAATCAGCCCCAGCATTTT
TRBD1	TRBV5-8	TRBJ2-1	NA	CASSRRQGSYNEQFF	TGTGCCAGCAGCCGTCGACAGGGCTCCTACAATGAGCAGTTCTTC
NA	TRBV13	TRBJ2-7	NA	CASSLARVVYEQYF	TGTGCCAGCAGCTTAGCAAGGGTAGTCTACGAGCAGTACTTC
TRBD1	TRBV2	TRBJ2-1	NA	CASSVTGGYGFLQVEQFF	TGTGCCAGCAGTGTGACAGGGGGCTACGGTTTTTTACAGGTTGAGCAGTTCTTC
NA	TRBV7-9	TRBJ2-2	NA	CASSLGGFRDTGELFF	TGTGCCAGCAGCTTAGGAGGGTTCCGCGACACCGGGGAGCTGTTTTTT
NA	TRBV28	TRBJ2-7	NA	CASYSWGHKNLYEQYF	TGTGCCAGTTACTCATGGGGACACAAAAACCTTTACGAGCAGTACTTC
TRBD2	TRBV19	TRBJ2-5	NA	CASSVGLAGVETQYF	TGTGCCAGTAGTGTAGGACTAGCGGGAGTTGAGACCCAGTACTTC
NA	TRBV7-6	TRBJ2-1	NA	CASSLVLLGQEQFF	TGTGCCAGCAGCTTAGTTTTGTTGGGTCAGGAGCAGTTCTTC
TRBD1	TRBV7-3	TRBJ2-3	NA	CASSLRPTGRTDTQYF	TGTGCCAGCAGCTTAAGGCCGACAGGGCGCACAGATACGCAGTATTTT
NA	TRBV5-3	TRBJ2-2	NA	CARSFRDHNTGELFF	TGTGCCAGAAGCTTCCGGGATCATAACACCGGGGAGCTGTTTTTT
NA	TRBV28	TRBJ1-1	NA	CASKGGGLMTEAFF	TGTGCCAGCAAAGGAGGGGGGCTAATGACTGAAGCTTTCTTT
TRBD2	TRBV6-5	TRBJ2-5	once	CASSSLAGGKETQYF	TGTGCCAGCAGCTCACTAGCGGGAGGGAAGGAGACCCAGTACTTC
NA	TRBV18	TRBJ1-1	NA	CASSPLVGDMNTEAFF	TGTGCCAGCTCACCACTTGTCGGGGATATGAACACTGAAGCTTTCTTT